The entry that follows covers one T cell receptor (beta chain) sequence. The germline CDR1 and CDR2 sequences are KGHSH and LQKENI. Trimming stripped 6 bases from V and 6 bases from J, with 14 bases between. This CDR3 contains 13 residues. Profiling relied on immunoSEQ multiplex PCR, and the TCRdb table lists in-frame clones only, not all of them. The sample lists tens of thousands of clones, 85% to 90% occurring once. This sample is part of a study of blood T cell repertoires in COVID-19. The sample consisted of peripheral blood. The J gene is TRBJ1-1, the V gene TRBV18; D uncertain. The sequence was obtained from a man younger than 40 with active or convalescent COVID-19. In DNA, the CDR3 is TGTGCCAGCTCCCCGACTACAGTGTCTGAAGCTTTCTTT. This codes for CASSPTTVSEAFF.